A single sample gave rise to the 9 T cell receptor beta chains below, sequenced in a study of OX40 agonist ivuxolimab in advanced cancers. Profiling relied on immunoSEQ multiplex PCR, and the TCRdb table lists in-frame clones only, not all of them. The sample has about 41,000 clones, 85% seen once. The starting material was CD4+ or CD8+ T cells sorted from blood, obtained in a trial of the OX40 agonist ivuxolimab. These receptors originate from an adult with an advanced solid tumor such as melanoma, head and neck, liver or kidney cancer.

For the CDR3, the DNA is TGTGCCAGCAGCCACTCGTCCGGGACAGGGAACACCGGGGAGCTGTTTTTT. Translating it yields CASSHSSGTGNTGELFF. J is TRBJ2-2 and V is TRBV14, with 8 bases lining up with TRBD1. The CDR3 is 17 amino acids. V lost 3 bases, J lost 1 base, and 7 bases stayed unmatched. From germline, CDR1 is SGHDN and CDR2 FVKESK.

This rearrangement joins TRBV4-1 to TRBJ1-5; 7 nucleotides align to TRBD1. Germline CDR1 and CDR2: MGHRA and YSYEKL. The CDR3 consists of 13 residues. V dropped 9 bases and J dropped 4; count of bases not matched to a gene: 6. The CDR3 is CASGDRENQPQHF. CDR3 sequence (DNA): TGCGCCAGTGGAGACAGGGAGAATCAGCCCCAGCATTTT.

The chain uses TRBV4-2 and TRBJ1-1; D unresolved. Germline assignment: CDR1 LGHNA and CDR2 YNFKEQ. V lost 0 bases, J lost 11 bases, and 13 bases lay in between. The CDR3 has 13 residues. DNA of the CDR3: TGTGCCAGCAGCCAAGAATTGGGCCTTGGGGCTTTCTTT. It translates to CASSQELGLGAFF.

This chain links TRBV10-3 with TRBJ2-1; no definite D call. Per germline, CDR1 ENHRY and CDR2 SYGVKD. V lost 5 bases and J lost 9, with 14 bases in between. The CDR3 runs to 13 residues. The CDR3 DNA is TGTGCCATCAGTCCTTCCCTTACCGGTGAGCAGTTCTTC. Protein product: CAISPSLTGEQFF.

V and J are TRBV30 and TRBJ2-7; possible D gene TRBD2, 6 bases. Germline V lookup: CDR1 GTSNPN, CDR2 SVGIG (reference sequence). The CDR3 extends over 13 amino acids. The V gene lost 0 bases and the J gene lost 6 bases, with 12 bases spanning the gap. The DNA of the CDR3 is TGTGCCTGGAGTGTTGGTGCGGGATTCGAGCAGTACTTC. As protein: CAWSVGAGFEQYF.

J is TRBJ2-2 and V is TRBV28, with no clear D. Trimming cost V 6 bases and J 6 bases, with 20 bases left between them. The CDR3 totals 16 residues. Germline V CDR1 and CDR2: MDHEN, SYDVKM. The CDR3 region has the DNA TGTGCCAGCAGCTCGATGACATCTCCTCACGCCGGGGAGCTGTTTTTT. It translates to CASSSMTSPHAGELFF.

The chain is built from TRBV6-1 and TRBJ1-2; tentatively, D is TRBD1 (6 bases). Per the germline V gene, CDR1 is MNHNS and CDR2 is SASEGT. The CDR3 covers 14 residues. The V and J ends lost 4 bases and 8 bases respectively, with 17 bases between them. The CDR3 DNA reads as TGTGCCAGCAGTGGAGACGGGGGCCCTTGGGGCTACACCTTC. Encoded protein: CASSGDGGPWGYTF.

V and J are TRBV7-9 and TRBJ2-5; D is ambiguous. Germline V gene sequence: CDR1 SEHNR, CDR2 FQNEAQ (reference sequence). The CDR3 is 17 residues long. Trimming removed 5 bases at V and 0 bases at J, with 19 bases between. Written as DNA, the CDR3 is TGTGCCAGCAGCCGCAAAAAGCCCCCTAAGTACCAAGAGACCCAGTACTTC. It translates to CASSRKKPPKYQETQYF.

The CDR3: CASSDFREQYF. The CDR3 DNA reads TGTGCCAGCAGCGATTTTCGCGAGCAGTACTTC. V is TRBV28 and J is TRBJ2-7; D gene ambiguous. V lost 6 bases to trimming and J lost 6 bases, with 9 bases between them. Per the germline V gene, CDR1 is MDHEN and CDR2 is SYDVKM. This CDR3 comprises 11 residues.